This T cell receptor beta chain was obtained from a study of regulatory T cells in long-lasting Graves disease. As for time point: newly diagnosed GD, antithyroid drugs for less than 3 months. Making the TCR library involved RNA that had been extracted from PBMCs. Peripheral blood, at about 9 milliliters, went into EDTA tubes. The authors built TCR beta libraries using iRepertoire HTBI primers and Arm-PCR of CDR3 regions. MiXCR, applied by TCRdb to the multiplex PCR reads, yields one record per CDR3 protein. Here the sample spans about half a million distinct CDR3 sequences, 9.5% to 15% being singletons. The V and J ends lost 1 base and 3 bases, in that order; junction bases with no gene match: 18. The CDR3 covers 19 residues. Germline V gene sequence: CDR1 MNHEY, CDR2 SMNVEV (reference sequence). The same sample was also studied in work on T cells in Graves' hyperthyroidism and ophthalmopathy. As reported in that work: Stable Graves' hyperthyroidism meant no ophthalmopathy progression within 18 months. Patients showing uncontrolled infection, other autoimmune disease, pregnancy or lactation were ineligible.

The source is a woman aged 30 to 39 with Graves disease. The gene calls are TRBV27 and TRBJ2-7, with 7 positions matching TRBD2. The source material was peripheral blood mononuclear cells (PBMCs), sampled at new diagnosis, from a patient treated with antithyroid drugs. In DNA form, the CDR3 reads TGTGCCAGCAGTTTATACCCAACCGCACCGGGACTAACAAACTACGAGCAGTACTTC. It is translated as CASSLYPTAPGLTNYEQYF.